The 26 T cell receptor beta chains presented below share a single source sample, sequenced in a study of blood T cell repertoires in COVID-19. Clones were sequenced by immunoSEQ multiplex PCR, and TCRdb holds only the in-frame ones, with some missing. The table has approximately 260,000 clones, approximately 84% seen once. Input material: PBMCs or T cells enriched from blood (not recorded which). The receptors originated from a woman aged 40 to 50 with acute COVID-19.

The chain employs TRBV6-5 and TRBJ2-2, with a tentative D call TRBD1 (6 bases). Germline assignment: CDR1 MNHEY and CDR2 SVGAGI. V was shortened by 5 bases and J by 7 bases, with 11 bases between the two germline ends. The CDR3 spans 13 residues. In DNA, the CDR3 is TGTGCCAGCAGTACAACAGGGAACGGGGAGCTGTTTTTT. This codes for CASSTTGNGELFF.

This chain joins TRBV7-3 and TRBJ2-5; 11 nucleotides line up with TRBD2. The CDR3 sequence is 15 residues long. Germline V gene sequence: CDR1 SGHTA, CDR2 FQGTGA. The V and J ends lost 5 bases and 1 base, in that order; junction bases with no gene match: 3. The CDR3 nucleotides read TGTGCCAGCAGCCCTAGCGGGAGGTTCCAAGAGACCCAGTACTTC. Translation gives CASSPSGRFQETQYF. Variable domain in full (rest from reference TRBV7-3 and TRBJ2-5): GAGVSQTPSNKVTEKGKYVELRCDPISGHTALYWYRQSLGQGPEFLIYFQGTGAADDSGLPNDRFFAVRPEGSVSTLKIQRTERGDSAVYLCASSPSGRFQETQYFGPGTRLLVL.

The chain employs TRBV5-1 and TRBJ1-4; D gene unclear. Germline CDR1 and CDR2: SGHRS and YFSETQ. The CDR3 totals 15 residues. V dropped 0 bases and J dropped 6 bases, with 12 bases sitting between them. The CDR3 region has the DNA TGCGCCAGCAGCTTGGATACGGGGTCGTATGAAAAACTGTTTTTT. Protein product: CASSLDTGSYEKLFF.

Only a few counts were recorded for this clone. CDR3 in amino acids: CATSPDRVNEKLFF. In DNA, the CDR3 is TGTGCCACCTCCCCGGACAGGGTTAATGAAAAACTGTTTTTT. V gene TRBV15 combines with J gene TRBJ1-4; 8 bases fit TRBD1. The length of the CDR3 is 14 residues. Germline trimming cut 8 bases from V and 4 bases from J; bases unmatched to any gene: 6. CDR1 is LNHNV and CDR2 is YYDKDF in the germline V gene (reference sequence).

The chain carries TRBV9 and TRBJ2-4; TRBD2 aligns across 7 bases. This CDR3 is built from 16 residues. Germline loops: CDR1 SGDLS, CDR2 YYNGEE. J lost 1 base, V lost 3 bases, and 7 bases had no gene match. The CDR3 DNA reads as TGTGCCAGCAGCGCCCAGCGGGGCGGGGCCAAAAACATTCAGTACTTC. This codes for CASSAQRGGAKNIQYF.

Here the CDR3 reads CATSRERTGRYQPQHF. CDR3 DNA: TGTGCCACCAGCAGAGAAAGAACAGGGCGCTATCAGCCCCAGCATTTT. The chain couples TRBV15 to TRBJ1-5, with D maybe TRBD1 (6 bases). V was trimmed by 0 bases and J by 5 bases, leaving 14 bases between them. CDR3 size: 16 residues. Germline V gives CDR1 LNHNV, CDR2 YYDKDF (reference sequence).

V gene TRBV7-9 combines with J gene TRBJ2-7; D possibly corresponds to TRBD2 (5 bases). Trimming left V 5 bases short and J 1 base short, with 6 bases between. This CDR3 comprises 12 residues. Germline V CDR1 and CDR2: SEHNR, FQNEAQ (reference sequence). The CDR3 here is CASSRGSYEQYF. For the CDR3, the DNA is TGTGCCAGCAGCCGGGGATCCTACGAGCAGTACTTC.

This chain links TRBV13 with TRBJ1-3; D remains unclear. CDR1 and CDR2 from the germline V gene are PRHDT and FYEKMQ (reference sequence). V shed 5 bases and J shed 5 bases, with 10 bases lying between them. The CDR3 contains 13 residues. CDR3 sequence: CASSPAGRNTIYF. CDR3 bases: TGTGCCAGCAGCCCAGCGGGCCGAAACACCATATATTTT. Variable domain in full (rest from reference TRBV13 and TRBJ1-3): AAGVIQSPRHLIKEKRETATLKCYPIPRHDTVYWYQQGPGQDPQFLISFYEKMQSDKGSIPDRFSAQQFSDYHSELNMSSLELGDSALYFCASSPAGRNTIYFGEGSWLTVV.

The chain carries TRBV9 and TRBJ1-2; D is ambiguous. The CDR3 consists of 16 residues. In germline, CDR1 is SGDLS, CDR2 YYNGEE. The V end lost 0 bases, the J end lost 4 bases, and 16 bases lay between the germline ends. The CDR3 DNA follows: TGTGCCAGCAGCGTAGATTTAGATGGCAGGCGCTATGGCTACACCTTC. Encoded protein: CASSVDLDGRRYGYTF.

The chain carries TRBV9 and TRBJ2-1; the match to TRBD2 covers 8 bases. J was trimmed by 3 bases and V by 0 bases; bases with no gene match: 5. This CDR3 has 16 residues. CDR1 is SGDLS, CDR2 YYNGEE, per germline. The CDR3 reads CASSVGPSGYYNEQFF. CDR3 sequence (DNA): TGTGCCAGCAGCGTAGGGCCTAGCGGGTACTACAATGAGCAGTTCTTC.

This chain connects TRBV21-1 to TRBJ2-3; the DNA was not used to check the table's D call, TRBD2. TRBV21-1 is assigned pseudogene status. The CDR3 is made up of 18 amino acids. The CDR3 reads CASSKASLAGWDTDTQYF. The CDR3 nucleotides are TGTGCCAGCAGCAAAGCCTCGTTAGCGGGGTGGGACACAGATACGCAGTATTTT.

The genes are TRBV4-1 and TRBJ2-4, with TRBD2 matching 11 bases. Germline CDR1 is MGHRA and CDR2 is YSYEKL. V was pared by 1 base and J by 2 bases, with 1 base of the junction left unmatched. CDR3 size: 16 residues. The CDR3 loop reads CASSQGLAGSKNIQYF. The CDR3 nucleotides read TGCGCCAGCAGCCAAGGACTAGCGGGGTCCAAAAACATTCAGTACTTC.

DNA of the CDR3: TGTGCCAGCAGCTTTACAGGACAGGGGCCAGATACGCAGTATTTT. Translated: CASSFTGQGPDTQYF. The genes are TRBV11-3 and TRBJ2-3; TRBD1 matches 9 bases. CDR1 is SGHNT, CDR2 YENEEA, per germline. The CDR3 has 15 amino acids. With V trimmed by 3 bases and J by 4 bases, 5 bases remained unmatched.

The chain links TRBV3-1 (or the pseudogene TRBV3-2) to TRBJ1-3; 7 nucleotides match TRBD1. Trimming at V came to 4 bases and at J to 3 bases, leaving 9 bases not matched to a gene. Germline values: CDR1 LGHDT, CDR2 YNNKEL (reference sequence). The CDR3 contains 16 residues. The CDR3 spells CASSPPDRRFGNTIYF. CDR3 in DNA: TGTGCCAGCAGCCCCCCGGACAGGAGATTTGGAAACACCATATATTTT.

This chain uses TRBV5-1 with TRBJ2-3; the match to TRBD2 covers 7 bases. Germline trimming cut 6 bases from V and 3 bases from J; bases unmatched to any gene: 10. Germline V gives CDR1 SGHRS, CDR2 YFSETQ. This CDR3 has 15 amino acids. DNA for the CDR3: TGCGCCAGCACCTCAGCGGGATCGGTGACAGATACGCAGTATTTT. Translating it yields CASTSAGSVTDTQYF.

V gene TRBV6-1 combines with J gene TRBJ2-1; 10 bases line up with TRBD2. V shed 2 bases, J shed 8 bases, and the junction held 12 bases outside the gene matches. CDR3 length: 17 amino acids. Germline V CDR1 and CDR2: MNHNS, SASEGT. Written as DNA, the CDR3 is TGTGCCAGCAGTGAAATTGTAGCGGGAGGTGGCCCAGATGAGCAGTTCTTC. Translated: CASSEIVAGGGPDEQFF.

The J gene is TRBJ2-5, the V gene TRBV6-5; TRBD2 matches 11 bases. The CDR3 spans 15 residues. With V trimmed by 6 bases and J by 5 bases, 8 bases remained unmatched. The germline CDR1 and CDR2 sequences are MNHEY and SVGAGI. CDR3 DNA sequence: TGTGCCAGCAGCGTAGGGACTAGCGGAAAGGAGACCCAGTACTTC. As protein: CASSVGTSGKETQYF.

The V and J genes are TRBV10-2 and TRBJ1-2, with D uncertain. Looked up from germline, CDR1 is WSHSY and CDR2 is SAAADI. This CDR3 comprises 14 residues. V shed 5 bases and J shed 4 bases, with 14 bases lying between them. The CDR3 protein is CASSPKLGSYGYTF. CDR3 sequence (DNA): TGCGCCAGCAGTCCAAAACTGGGGAGCTATGGCTACACCTTC.

The J gene is TRBJ1-3, the V gene TRBV5-1; 10 bases match TRBD1. Unmatched junction bases numbered 3, after V lost 3 bases and J lost 3 bases. The CDR3 loop spans 15 amino acids. Germline V gene sequence: CDR1 SGHRS, CDR2 YFSETQ. CDR3 DNA sequence: TGCGCCAGCAGCTCGGGACAGGGGAATGGAAACACCATATATTTT. Encoded protein: CASSSGQGNGNTIYF.

The J gene is TRBJ2-7, the V gene TRBV14; D is undetermined. CDR1 and CDR2 (germline): SGHDN, FVKESK. V was pared by 0 bases and J by 5 bases, with 5 bases between. The CDR3 extends over 12 amino acids. The CDR3 sequence: CASSQDYNEQYF. Here the CDR3 DNA reads TGTGCCAGCAGCCAAGATTATAACGAGCAGTACTTC. Supplemented by reference TRBV14 and TRBJ2-7, the full variable domain reads EAGVTQFPSHSVIEKGQTVTLRCDPISGHDNLYWYRRVMGKEIKFLLHFVKESKQDESGMPNNRFLAERTGGTYSTLKVQPAELEDSGVYFCASSQDYNEQYFGPGTRLTVT.

The V gene is TRBV19, the J gene TRBJ2-1; the match to TRBD1 covers 11 bases. Germline CDR1 and CDR2: LNHDA and SQIVND (reference sequence). V lost 5 bases and J lost 8; bases outside the gene matches: 8. This CDR3 has 15 amino acids. The CDR3 protein is CASSSGQGALDEQFF. In DNA form, the CDR3 reads TGTGCCAGTAGTTCCGGACAGGGGGCTTTGGATGAGCAGTTCTTC.

The chain employs TRBV14 and TRBJ2-7; 9 nucleotides line up with TRBD2. This CDR3 comprises 15 residues. V shed 0 bases and J 0 bases; nucleotides not matched to a gene: 0. Germline V lookup: CDR1 SGHDN, CDR2 FVKESK. CDR3 region: CASSQEGLASYEQYF. DNA of the CDR3: TGTGCCAGCAGCCAAGAGGGACTAGCCTCCTACGAGCAGTACTTC.

This chain joins TRBV7-8 and TRBJ2-3; TRBD2 matches 9 bases. The CDR3 has 14 amino acids. Germline-derived CDR1 and CDR2 are SGHVS and FQNEAQ. V lost 1 base and J lost 5; bases outside the gene matches: 1. The CDR3 DNA reads TGTGCCAGCAGCTTAGTAGCGGGAGAAGATACGCAGTATTTT. This encodes CASSLVAGEDTQYF.

The rearrangement links TRBV29-1 to TRBJ1-2; no definite D call. V was shortened by 3 bases and J by 1 base, with 3 bases between the two germline ends. CDR3 length: 11 amino acids. CDR1 and CDR2 from the germline V gene are SQVTM and ANQGSEA. In DNA, the CDR3 is TGCAGCGTTGACAGTAACTATGGCTACACCTTC. Protein product: CSVDSNYGYTF.

The chain links TRBV6-1 to TRBJ1-2; tentatively, D is TRBD1 (5 bases). CDR1 is MNHNS, CDR2 SASEGT, per germline. V gave up 1 base and J gave up 4 bases, with 13 bases separating them. The CDR3 extends over 15 amino acids. CDR3 coding DNA: TGTGCCAGCAGTGAAGGGAGGGGTAGGGGCTATGGCTACACCTTC. It is translated as CASSEGRGRGYGYTF.

The CDR3 is CASSVGTSEYNEQFF. The CDR3 DNA is TGTGCCAGCAGCGTAGGAACTAGCGAATACAATGAGCAGTTCTTC. The V gene is TRBV9, the J gene TRBJ2-1; 7 nucleotides line up with TRBD2. Germline CDR1 reads SGDLS; CDR2 reads YYNGEE. The V and J ends lost 0 bases and 4 bases, in that order; junction bases with no gene match: 4. CDR3 length: 15 residues.